Below, 12 T cell receptor beta chains from the same sample are listed, as sequenced in a study of Graves' ophthalmopathy and Graves' hyperthyroidism. For repertoire sequencing, the TCR beta CDR3 regions were amplified from RNA transcripts. After a first-round RT-PCR with HTBI primers, a second-round multiplex PCR was run. From the multiplex PCR reads, TCRdb called clonotypes with MiXCR, one entry per CDR3 protein. The sample holds hundreds of thousands of distinct CDR3 sequences, more than 40% seen once. The sequencing sample was made of peripheral blood. These receptors were taken from an adult man with Graves' ophthalmopathy.

Notes on this clonotype: One end of the junction is discordant with germline, which a read error may explain. The CDR3 nucleotides are TGCGTCAGCAGTGAGGGCGCCCAGCATTTT. This codes for CVSSEGAQHF. The chain links TRBV10-2 to TRBJ1-5; the D is unclear. This CDR3 spans 10 amino acids. Germline V lookup: CDR1 WSHSY, CDR2 SAAADI.

This clonotype was counted ten times or more. CDR3 protein: CASTTTGVWNNSPLHF. CDR3 nucleotide sequence: TGTGCCAGTACAACCACAGGGGTTTGGAATAATTCACCCCTCCACTTT. This chain joins TRBV19 and TRBJ1-6; TRBD1 agrees at 7 bases. Per the germline V gene, CDR1 is LNHDA and CDR2 is SQIVND (reference sequence). V shed 7 bases and J 5 bases; nucleotides not matched to a gene: 11. This CDR3 has 16 residues.

This chain links TRBV7-3 with TRBJ2-1, with TRBD2 matching 10 bases. Germline lookup yields CDR1 SGHTA and CDR2 FQGTGA. The CDR3 has 15 residues. V lost 0 bases, J lost 12 bases, and 8 bases stayed unmatched. The CDR3 loop is CASSLTGVAGGGQFF. The CDR3 coding sequence is TGTGCCAGCAGCTTAACGGGGGTAGCGGGAGGTGGGCAGTTCTTC.

The gene calls are TRBV2 and TRBJ2-7; 15 nucleotides match TRBD2. The CDR3 has 15 residues. Germline CDR1 is SNHLY and CDR2 is FYNNEI. Losses at the gene ends were 3 bases for V and 4 bases for J; bases not matched to a gene: 1. CDR3 sequence reads: CASSDGTSGGYEQYF. For the CDR3, the DNA is TGTGCCAGCAGTGATGGGACTAGCGGGGGGTACGAGCAGTACTTC.

This clonotype has ten or more counts. This chain joins TRBV24-1 and TRBJ2-5; 12 nucleotides match TRBD1. CDR3 size: 16 residues. From germline, CDR1 is KGHDR and CDR2 SFDVKD. V lost 5 bases and J lost 4; bases outside the gene matches: 7. The CDR3 spells CATSGGQGAVGETQYF. In DNA, the CDR3 is TGTGCCACCAGTGGGGGACAGGGGGCAGTTGGAGAGACCCAGTACTTC.

J is TRBJ2-5 and V is TRBV6-6; 9 positions agree with TRBD1. CDR1 is MNHNY and CDR2 is SVGAGI in the germline V gene (reference sequence). The V and J ends lost 6 bases and 5 bases, in that order; junction bases with no gene match: 7. The CDR3 totals 14 residues. The CDR3 protein is CASSRGTGRETQYF. The CDR3 DNA is TGTGCCAGCAGCCGCGGGACAGGGCGGGAGACCCAGTACTTC.

This clonotype was recorded at least ten times. CDR3 in amino acids: CASTRERQGETQYF. The CDR3 DNA follows: TGCGCCAGCACGAGGGAACGGCAGGGAGAGACCCAGTACTTC. J is TRBJ2-5 and V is TRBV5-1; the D call may be TRBD1 or TRBD2 (5 bases each). V lost 6 bases to trimming and J lost 4 bases, with 16 bases between them. Germline loops: CDR1 SGHRS, CDR2 YFSETQ. The CDR3 is 14 residues long.

A note on this clonotype: A read error is possible here, since a much larger clone lies one base away. The chain is built from TRBV10-3 and TRBJ1-1, with D uncertain. The V gene's germline CDR1 is ENHRY and CDR2 SYGVKD. The CDR3 has 12 amino acids. With 11 bases removed from V and 4 bases from J, the gap between germline ends came to 14 bases. The CDR3 nucleotides are TGTGCCGTAAGGGTCCAGAGCACTGAAGCTTTCTTT. Protein sequence: CAVRVQSTEAFF.

This chain links TRBV7-9 with TRBJ1-3, with D perhaps matching TRBD1 (5 bases). V was clipped by 0 bases and J by 8 bases, with 20 bases between them. The CDR3 loop spans 17 amino acids. In germline, CDR1 is SEHNR, CDR2 FQNEAQ (reference sequence). The CDR3 loop reads CASSLAGRGFYGYTIYF. The DNA of the CDR3 is TGTGCCAGCAGCTTAGCTGGTAGGGGATTCTATGGCTACACCATATATTTT.

At least ten counts were recorded for this clonotype. This chain joins TRBV7-9 and TRBJ1-2; D not certain. In germline, CDR1 is SEHNR, CDR2 FQNEAQ (reference sequence). With 5 bases removed from V and 4 bases from J, the gap between germline ends came to 14 bases. The CDR3 has 14 residues. The CDR3, as DNA: TGTGCCAGCAGCGTGGCGGACGGATTCTATGGCTACACCTTC. It encodes CASSVADGFYGYTF.

In its sample, this clonotype was seen many times. The chain has TRBV5-1 and TRBJ1-1; D is undetermined. V was cut by 1 base and J by 4 bases, with 11 bases left in between. This CDR3 is 14 amino acids long. Germline V gene sequence: CDR1 SGHRS, CDR2 YFSETQ. The CDR3: CASSLMTLGTEAFF. The CDR3 nucleotides read TGCGCCAGCAGCTTGATGACCTTGGGCACTGAAGCTTTCTTT.

The chain employs TRBV5-5 and TRBJ2-5; maybe TRBD2 (5 bases). The ends were cut back, 2 bases at V and 1 base at J, with 9 bases in the middle. Germline CDR1 SGHKS, CDR2 YYEKEE (reference sequence). The CDR3 has 14 amino acids. This CDR3 is CASSLLVLQETQYF. CDR3 bases: TGTGCCAGCAGCTTACTAGTGCTCCAAGAGACCCAGTACTTC.